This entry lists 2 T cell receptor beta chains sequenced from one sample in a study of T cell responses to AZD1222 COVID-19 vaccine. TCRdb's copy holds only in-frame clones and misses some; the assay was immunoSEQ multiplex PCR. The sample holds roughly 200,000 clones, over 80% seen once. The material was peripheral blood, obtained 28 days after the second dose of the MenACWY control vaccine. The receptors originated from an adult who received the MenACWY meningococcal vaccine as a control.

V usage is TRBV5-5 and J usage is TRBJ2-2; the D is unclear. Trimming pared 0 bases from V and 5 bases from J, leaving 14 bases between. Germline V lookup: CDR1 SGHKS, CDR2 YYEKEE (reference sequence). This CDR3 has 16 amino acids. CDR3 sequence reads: CASSLDGSGPTGELFF. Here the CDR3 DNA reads TGTGCCAGCAGCTTGGATGGGTCGGGCCCGACCGGGGAGCTGTTTTTT.

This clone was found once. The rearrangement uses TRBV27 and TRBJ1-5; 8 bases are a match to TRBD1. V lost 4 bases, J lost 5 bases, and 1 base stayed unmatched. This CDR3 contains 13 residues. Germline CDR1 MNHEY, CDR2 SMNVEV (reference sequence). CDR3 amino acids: CASSWTGHQPQHF. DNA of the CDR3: TGTGCCAGCAGTTGGACAGGGCATCAGCCCCAGCATTTT.